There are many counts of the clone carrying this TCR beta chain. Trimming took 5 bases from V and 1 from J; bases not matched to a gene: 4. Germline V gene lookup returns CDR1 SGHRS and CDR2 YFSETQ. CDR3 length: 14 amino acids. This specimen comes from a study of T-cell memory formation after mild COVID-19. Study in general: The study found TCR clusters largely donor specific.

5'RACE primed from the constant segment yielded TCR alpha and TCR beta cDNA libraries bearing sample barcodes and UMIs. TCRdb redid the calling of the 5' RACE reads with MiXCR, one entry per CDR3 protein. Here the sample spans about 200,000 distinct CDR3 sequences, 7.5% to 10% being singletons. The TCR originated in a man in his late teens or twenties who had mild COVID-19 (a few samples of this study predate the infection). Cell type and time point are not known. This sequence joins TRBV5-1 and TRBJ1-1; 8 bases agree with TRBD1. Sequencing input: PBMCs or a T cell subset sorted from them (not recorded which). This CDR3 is CASRKTGENTEAFF. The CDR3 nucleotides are TGCGCCAGCAGGAAGACAGGGGAGAACACTGAAGCTTTCTTT.